This T cell receptor beta chain is drawn from a study of blood T cell repertoires in COVID-19. Looking at the study overall: The analysed material was cDNA or gDNA that came from T cells, B-cell-depleted T cells, or PBMCs.

Profiling relied on immunoSEQ multiplex PCR, and the TCRdb table lists in-frame clones only, not all of them. Of 35,000 to 50,000 clones listed, roughly 90% were seen once; the top ten hold approximately 3%. Losses at the gene ends were 2 bases for V and 1 base for J; bases not matched to a gene: 5. The CDR3 totals 14 residues. The germline V gene has CDR1 GTSNPN and CDR2 SVGIG (reference sequence). This TCR was sampled from a man aged 50 or older with active COVID-19. V usage is TRBV30 and J usage is TRBJ2-7, with 7 positions matching TRBD1. What was sequenced was peripheral blood. The chain's CDR3 is CAWSRDSFSYEQYF. CDR3 coding DNA: TGTGCCTGGAGTCGGGACAGCTTTTCCTACGAGCAGTACTTC. Full variable domain (outside the CDR3, taken from reference TRBV30 and TRBJ2-7): SQTIHQWPATLVQPVGSPLSLECTVEGTSNPNLYWYRQAAGRGLQLLFYSVGIGQISSEVPQNLSASRPQDRQFILSSKKLLLSDSGFYLCAWSRDSFSYEQYFGPGTRLTVT.